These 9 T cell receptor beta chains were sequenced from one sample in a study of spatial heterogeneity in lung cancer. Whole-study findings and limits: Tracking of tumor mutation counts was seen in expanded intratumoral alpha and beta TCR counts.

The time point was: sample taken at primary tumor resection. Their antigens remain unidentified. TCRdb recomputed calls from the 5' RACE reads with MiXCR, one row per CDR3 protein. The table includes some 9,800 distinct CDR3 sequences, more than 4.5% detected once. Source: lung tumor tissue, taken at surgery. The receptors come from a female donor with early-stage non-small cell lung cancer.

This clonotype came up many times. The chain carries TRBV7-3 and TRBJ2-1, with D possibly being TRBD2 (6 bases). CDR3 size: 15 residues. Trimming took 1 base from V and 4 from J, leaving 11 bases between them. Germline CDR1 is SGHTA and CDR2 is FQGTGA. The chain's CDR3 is CASSLKAGIYNEQFF. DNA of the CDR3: TGTGCCAGCAGCTTAAAAGCGGGTATTTACAATGAGCAGTTCTTC.

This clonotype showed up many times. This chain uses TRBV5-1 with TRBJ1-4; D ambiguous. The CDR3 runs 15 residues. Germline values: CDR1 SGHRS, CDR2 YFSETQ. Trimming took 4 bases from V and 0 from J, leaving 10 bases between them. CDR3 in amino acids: CASSGDTATNEKLFF. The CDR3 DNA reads TGCGCCAGCAGCGGAGATACTGCAACTAATGAAAAACTGTTTTTT.

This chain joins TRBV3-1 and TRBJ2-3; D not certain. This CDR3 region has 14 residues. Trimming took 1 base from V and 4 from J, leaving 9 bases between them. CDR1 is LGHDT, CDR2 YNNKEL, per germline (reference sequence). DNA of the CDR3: TGTGCCAGCAGCCAAGTGAGCGCATCAGATACGCAGTATTTT. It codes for CASSQVSASDTQYF.

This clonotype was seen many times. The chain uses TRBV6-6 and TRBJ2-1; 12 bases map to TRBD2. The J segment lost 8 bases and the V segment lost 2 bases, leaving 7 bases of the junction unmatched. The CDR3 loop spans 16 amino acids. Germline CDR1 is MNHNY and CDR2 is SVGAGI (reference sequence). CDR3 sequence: CASSYGTSGRIHEQFF. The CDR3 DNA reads TGTGCCAGCAGTTACGGCACTAGCGGGAGGATACATGAGCAGTTCTTC.

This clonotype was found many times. Here the CDR3 reads CASSQGRQNTIYF. The CDR3 coding sequence is TGTGCCAGCAGCCAAGGACGTCAGAACACCATATATTTT. The chain combines TRBV3-1 with TRBJ1-3; no clear D. Germline values: CDR1 LGHDT, CDR2 YNNKEL (reference sequence). Trimming pared 1 base from V and 7 bases from J, leaving 8 bases between. The CDR3 covers 13 residues.

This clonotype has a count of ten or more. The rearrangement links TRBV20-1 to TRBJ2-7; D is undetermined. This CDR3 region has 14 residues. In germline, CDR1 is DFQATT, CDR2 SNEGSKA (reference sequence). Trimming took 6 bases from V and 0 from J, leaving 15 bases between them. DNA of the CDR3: TGCAGTGCCGAAACACAAAGAGACTCCTACGAGCAGTACTTC. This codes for CSAETQRDSYEQYF.

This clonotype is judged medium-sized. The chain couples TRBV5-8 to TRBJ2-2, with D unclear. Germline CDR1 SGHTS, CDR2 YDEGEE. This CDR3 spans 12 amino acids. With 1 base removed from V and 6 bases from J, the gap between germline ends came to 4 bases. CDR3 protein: CASSLLSGELFF. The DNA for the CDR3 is TGTGCCAGCAGCTTGTTGTCCGGGGAGCTGTTTTTT.

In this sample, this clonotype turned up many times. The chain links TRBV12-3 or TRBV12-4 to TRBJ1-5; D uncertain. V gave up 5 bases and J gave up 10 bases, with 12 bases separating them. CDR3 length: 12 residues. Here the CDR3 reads CASSPEGLPQHF. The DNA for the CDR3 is TGTGCCAGCAGTCCTGAAGGCCTCCCCCAGCATTTT.

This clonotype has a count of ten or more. The CDR3 loop reads CSARDPGGTYEQYF. CDR3 coding DNA: TGCAGTGCTAGAGATCCAGGGGGCACCTACGAGCAGTACTTC. The chain combines TRBV20-1 with TRBJ2-7, with 8 positions matching TRBD1. Germline loops: CDR1 DFQATT, CDR2 SNEGSKA (reference sequence). CDR3 length: 14 residues. Unmatched junction bases numbered 3, after V lost 0 bases and J lost 2 bases.